This T cell receptor (beta chain) was found in a study of blood T cells in healthy people across ages. Overall study findings and caveats: TCR beta diversity per million T cells fell roughly linearly with age.

On this clonotype itself: Its antigen is not known.

This CDR3 has 16 amino acids. Trimming cost V 5 bases and J 3 bases; bases outside gene matches: 9. Germline assignment: CDR1 MNHEY and CDR2 SVGEGT. Isolated per sample were at least 6.5 million PBMCs. There were at least 6 micrograms of total RNA extracted from every sample. A second PCR, run for roughly 7 to 12 cycles, used a sample-barcoded 5' primer plus a J-beta primer mix. TCRdb ran MiXCR on the 5' RACE reads and lists one entry per CDR3 protein. The profile shows fewer than 700,000 distinct CDR3 sequences, around two fifths of them singletons. This chain links TRBV6-2 or TRBV6-3 with TRBJ2-1; 8 bases line up with TRBD2. Input material: blood. The sequence derives from a man at least 80 years old in good health. The CDR3: CASSPPGGLSYNEQFF. The CDR3 DNA reads as TGTGCCAGCAGTCCCCCGGGGGGGCTCAGCTACAATGAGCAGTTCTTC.